This TCR beta chain came from a study of T cell clusters in autoimmune cytopenias. Study outcomes and limitations: Primary autoimmune cytopenia patients appeared to lack physiological T cell clusters present in healthy donors. The T cell clusters were defined only in silico, without experimental functional validation. TRB repertoire shifts in secondary cytopenia and chronic lymphocytic leukemia mostly reflected lymphoma, not autoimmunity.

TRB was amplified from about 260 ng of peripheral blood genomic DNA per sample. A remark on this clonotype: The target antigen is unknown.

This CDR3 has 13 residues. Germline V CDR1 and CDR2: SGHAT, FQDESV (reference sequence). Multiplex touch-down PCR amplified TRB using TRB-A and TRB-B pools in one tube. Using the multiplex PCR reads, TCRdb records one entry per CDR3 protein without DNA. This listing includes several thousand distinct CDR3 sequences. The clonotype originates from a human donor with an autoimmune cytopenia or autoimmune hepatitis (not recorded which). Source material: peripheral blood. The gene calls are TRBV11-1 and TRBJ2-5; TCRdb returns TRBD1, unconfirmable since there is no DNA. CDR3 protein: CASSWGLGNEQYF.